Following are 12 T cell receptor beta chains from one sample sequenced in a study of cytomegalovirus exposure and HLA in healthy donors (dated by TCRdb to about 2017). The receptor library was made with the immunoSEQ multiplex PCR assay. The multiplex PCR relied on a mix of 60 forward primers for TCR Vbeta segments and 13 reverse primers for TCR Jbeta segments. TCRdb's version of the immuneACCESS table is confined to in-frame rearrangements and falls short of the full clone set. An unresolved V gene accounts for under half of the shortfall where checked; the remainder is of unknown origin. For this sample the table gives approximately 150,000 clones, of which around 80% were detected only once. About 1.5% of the sample is taken by the ten largest. Sequenced: PBMCs. All receptors come from a woman aged 30 to 39 in good health and CMV-seropositive.

The rearrangement links TRBV28 to TRBJ2-1; D is possibly TRBD1 (6 bases). Germline V CDR1 and CDR2: MDHEN, SYDVKM. Trimming left V 6 bases short and J 0 bases short, with 24 bases between. The CDR3 is 19 residues long. The CDR3 DNA follows: TGTGCCAGCAGCTTACGGATAATCGACAGGACGGGCTCCTACAATGAGCAGTTCTTC. This gives the protein CASSLRIIDRTGSYNEQFF.

The chain combines TRBV28 with TRBJ2-3; 8 bases match TRBD2. Germline lookup yields CDR1 MDHEN and CDR2 SYDVKM. This CDR3 spans 15 amino acids. J gave up 1 base and V 0 bases, and 0 bases lay outside the gene matches. The CDR3 loop reads CASSLWREGTDTQYF. For the CDR3, the DNA is TGTGCCAGCAGTTTATGGCGGGAGGGCACAGATACGCAGTATTTT.

This chain connects TRBV6-5 to TRBJ2-1, with D maybe TRBD1 (5 bases). The V end was cut by 5 bases, the J end by 3 bases, with 11 bases between. Germline loops: CDR1 MNHEY, CDR2 SVGAGI. The CDR3 length is 14 residues. The CDR3 nucleotides read TGTGCCAGCAGTCCAACTGACAGCTACAATGAGCAGTTCTTC. Amino acid sequence: CASSPTDSYNEQFF.

J is TRBJ1-5 and V is TRBV27; D perhaps matches TRBD1 (5 bases). Germline assignment: CDR1 MNHEY and CDR2 SMNVEV (reference sequence). Trimming removed 5 bases at V and 3 bases at J, with 14 bases between. The CDR3 runs to 15 residues. The CDR3 coding sequence is TGTGCCAGCAGTGCCTACCGGGACTCCAATCAGCCCCAGCATTTT. It is translated as CASSAYRDSNQPQHF.

The chain couples TRBV5-6 to TRBJ2-1; TRBD2 aligns across 7 bases. After removal of 4 bases from V and 4 bases from J, the junction contained 11 bases not matched to a gene. The length of the CDR3 is 16 residues. Germline CDR1 and CDR2: SGHDT and YYEEEE. The CDR3 DNA reads as TGTGCCAGCAGCGCGGAGCGGGGCTGGGGATACAATGAGCAGTTCTTC. Translation: CASSAERGWGYNEQFF.

This clone has a handful of counts. This sequence joins TRBV11-2 and TRBJ1-5, with 7 positions matching TRBD1. The CDR3 length is 14 residues. Germline values: CDR1 SGHAT, CDR2 FQNNGV. The trim removed 2 bases at V and 2 bases at J, leaving 0 bases unmatched. The CDR3 DNA is TGTGCCAGCAGCTTACAGGGGGGCAATCAGCCCCAGCATTTT. Protein sequence: CASSLQGGNQPQHF.

J is TRBJ1-1 and V is TRBV28; 7 bases are shared with TRBD1. The CDR3 has 16 amino acids. Trimming took 4 bases from V and 0 from J; bases not matched to a gene: 8. CDR1 and CDR2 (germline): MDHEN, SYDVKM. Written as DNA, the CDR3 is TGTGCCAGCAGTTGGACAGGTGCTACTATGAACACTGAAGCTTTCTTT. Translation gives CASSWTGATMNTEAFF.

The chain recombines TRBV5-1 with TRBJ1-1; D may be TRBD1 (6 bases). This CDR3 has 14 amino acids. V lost 2 bases to trimming and J lost 3 bases, with 11 bases between them. The germline gives CDR1 SGHRS, CDR2 YFSETQ. CDR3 sequence reads: CASSFWGPDTEAFF. In DNA form, the CDR3 reads TGCGCCAGCAGCTTCTGGGGGCCGGACACTGAAGCTTTCTTT. The whole variable domain, filled in from reference TRBV5-1 and TRBJ1-1, reads KAGVTQTPRYLIKTRGQQVTLSCSPISGHRSVSWYQQTPGQGLQFLFEYFSETQRNKGNFPGRFSGRQFSNSRSEMNVSTLELGDSALYLCASSFWGPDTEAFFGQGTRLTVV.

This clone was seen only a few times. The rearrangement links TRBV7-3 to TRBJ2-1, with 13 bases identical to TRBD2. V lost 5 bases to trimming and J lost 7 bases; unmatched junction nucleotides: 2. CDR3 size: 14 residues. Germline V gives CDR1 SGHTA, CDR2 FQGTGA. The CDR3 spells CASSPGLAGNEQFF. The CDR3 DNA follows: TGTGCCAGCAGCCCGGGACTAGCGGGAAATGAGCAGTTCTTC.

J is TRBJ2-5 and V is TRBV6-5; 8 bases match TRBD1. From germline, CDR1 is MNHEY and CDR2 SVGAGI. This CDR3 contains 12 residues. J lost 4 bases, V lost 6 bases, and 1 base had no gene match. The CDR3 sequence is CASSRGRETQYF. The CDR3 DNA sequence: TGTGCCAGCAGCAGGGGGCGAGAGACCCAGTACTTC.

This chain joins TRBV7-2 and TRBJ2-1, with 8 bases matching TRBD2. With V trimmed by 5 bases and J by 3 bases, 6 bases remained unmatched. Germline CDR1 and CDR2: SGHTA and FQGNSA. The CDR3 is made up of 15 amino acids. The CDR3 DNA follows: TGTGCCAGCAGCGAGACTAGCGCTTACTACAATGAGCAGTTCTTC. Translation: CASSETSAYYNEQFF.

The chain joins TRBV6-1 to TRBJ2-1, with D maybe TRBD2 (6 bases). Germline values: CDR1 MNHNS, CDR2 SASEGT. This CDR3 has 16 amino acids. V dropped 4 bases and J dropped 4 bases, with 17 bases sitting between them. CDR3 in DNA: TGTGCCAGCAGTGGAGAACGGGAGAATCGGTACAATGAGCAGTTCTTC. This codes for CASSGERENRYNEQFF.